This entry lists 23 T cell receptor beta chains sequenced from one sample in a study of PD-L1 blockade in urothelial cancer. Profiled with immunoSEQ multiplex PCR; TCRdb holds only in-frame clones, not every one. The table has tens of thousands of clones, approximately 80% seen once. Sequencing used PBMCs, obtained around atezolizumab (anti-PD-L1) treatment. Every receptor here comes from a man in his 70s with urothelial cancer.

This clone was seen only once. V and J are TRBV7-3 and TRBJ2-1; 7 nucleotides line up with TRBD2. The J segment lost 5 bases and the V segment lost 1 base, leaving 14 bases of the junction unmatched. This CDR3 has 18 residues. Germline CDR1 reads SGHTA; CDR2 reads FQGTGA. CDR3 nucleotides: TGTGCCAGCAGCTTAAGGCCTAGCGGAGTTGCCCTACACAATGAGCAGTTCTTC. Translating gives CASSLRPSGVALHNEQFF. The entire variable domain, with the rest obtained from reference TRBV7-3 and TRBJ2-1, is as follows: GAGVSQTPSNKVTEKGKYVELRCDPISGHTALYWYRQSLGQGPEFLIYFQGTGAADDSGLPNDRFFAVRPEGSVSTLKIQRTERGDSAVYLCASSLRPSGVALHNEQFFGPGTRLTVL.

This chain connects TRBV6-1 to TRBJ2-3; 9 positions agree with TRBD1. After removal of 8 bases from V and 7 bases from J, the junction contained 10 bases not matched to a gene. From germline, CDR1 is MNHNS and CDR2 SASEGT. The CDR3 contains 14 residues. CDR3 coding DNA: TGTGCCAGCGAGGACAGGGGAGTGAGTAATACGCAGTATTTT. It encodes CASEDRGVSNTQYF.

The rearrangement uses TRBV5-1 and TRBJ2-1, with 7 nucleotides matching TRBD2. Germline CDR1 reads SGHRS; CDR2 reads YFSETQ. V was clipped by 4 bases and J by 9 bases; unmatched bases: 19. There are 17 residues in the CDR3. The CDR3 loop is CASSLPGGGGSGSEQFF. The CDR3 DNA reads as TGCGCCAGCAGCCTACCGGGGGGTGGCGGGAGTGGGAGTGAGCAGTTCTTC.

The chain recombines TRBV5-6 with TRBJ1-5, with unresolved D. Germline V lookup: CDR1 SGHDT, CDR2 YYEEEE. This CDR3 region has 14 residues. V lost 3 bases and J 3 bases, leaving 10 bases between the germline ends. CDR3 in DNA: TGTGCCAGCAGCTCAACAGTAGACAATCAGCCCCAGCATTTT. Encoded protein: CASSSTVDNQPQHF.

This clone has only one observation. V gene TRBV27 combines with J gene TRBJ1-2; tentatively, D is TRBD1 (5 bases). The CDR3 covers 14 residues. V was trimmed by 6 bases and J by 7 bases, leaving 18 bases between them. Looked up from germline, CDR1 is MNHEY and CDR2 is SMNVEV (reference sequence). Here the CDR3 reads CASSLAGTPIGYTF. CDR3 nucleotide sequence: TGTGCCAGCAGCCTCGCCGGGACTCCTATTGGCTACACCTTC.

This sequence joins TRBV5-1 and TRBJ2-3; 10 bases fit TRBD2. V lost 0 bases to trimming and J lost 0 bases; unmatched junction nucleotides: 22. Germline V gene sequence: CDR1 SGHRS, CDR2 YFSETQ. The CDR3 consists of 23 residues. In DNA, the CDR3 is TGCGCCAGCAGCTTGGCCAGGAGTCTAGCGGGAGAAAGAAATCCCTTTAGCACAGATACGCAGTATTTT. Its translation is CASSLARSLAGERNPFSTDTQYF.

The genes are TRBV20-1 and TRBJ1-1; TRBD1 might be the D (6 bases). Germline lookup yields CDR1 DFQATT and CDR2 SNEGSKA (reference sequence). Trimming stripped 7 bases from V and 4 bases from J, with 10 bases between. CDR3 length equals 11 residues. CDR3: CSVPGVTEAFF. The CDR3 DNA sequence: TGCAGTGTTCCAGGGGTCACTGAAGCTTTCTTT.

This clone appeared a single time. This chain connects TRBV11-3 to TRBJ1-1, with a weak D call TRBD1 (5 bases). Germline lookup yields CDR1 SGHNT and CDR2 YENEEA. Trimming shortened V by 0 bases and J by 10 bases, and 12 bases separated the two germline ends. This CDR3 spans 13 amino acids. CDR3 coding DNA: TGTGCCAGCAGCTTAGAGGAGGGGCTCGCAGCTTTCTTT. The encoded protein is CASSLEEGLAAFF.

This rearrangement joins TRBV7-2 to TRBJ2-5; 11 bases agree with TRBD2. Germline CDR1 is SGHTA and CDR2 is FQGNSA. CDR3 length equals 17 residues. V was clipped by 4 bases and J by 4 bases; unmatched bases: 11. Here the CDR3 DNA reads TGTGCCAGCAGCTCAGTGCATAGCGGGAGGGCCCTAGAGACCCAGTACTTC. Encoded protein: CASSSVHSGRALETQYF.

The CDR3 DNA reads as TGTGCCAGCAGTCCATGGGGGCATGAGCAGTTCTTC. Translation: CASSPWGHEQFF. V and J are TRBV28 and TRBJ2-1, with D possibly being TRBD1 (6 bases). CDR3 size: 12 residues. V lost 5 bases to trimming and J lost 8 bases, with 10 bases between them. Looked up from germline, CDR1 is MDHEN and CDR2 is SYDVKM.

The chain uses TRBV28 and TRBJ1-2; D is perhaps TRBD1 (6 bases). V was trimmed by 5 bases and J by 4 bases, leaving 14 bases between them. The length of the CDR3 is 14 residues. Germline-derived CDR1 and CDR2 are MDHEN and SYDVKM. CDR3 in DNA: TGTGCCAGCAGTCCAAACCAGGGGCTCTATGGCTACACCTTC. It specifies CASSPNQGLYGYTF.

The chain recombines TRBV19 with TRBJ1-1; tentative D call: TRBD1 (5 bases). Germline CDR1 is LNHDA and CDR2 is SQIVND (reference sequence). V was pared by 10 bases and J by 2 bases, with 17 bases between. The CDR3 runs to 14 residues. The CDR3: CATSQGTFNTEAFF. CDR3 sequence (DNA): TGTGCCACCTCCCAGGGAACATTTAACACTGAAGCTTTCTTT.

The chain employs TRBV5-4 and TRBJ2-3; 16 bases are a match to TRBD2. V shed 2 bases and J 1 base; nucleotides not matched to a gene: 7. Germline CDR1 SGHNT, CDR2 YYREEE (reference sequence). CDR3 size: 19 residues. The chain's CDR3 is CASSFAGLAGGMGTDTQYF. CDR3 nucleotides: TGTGCCAGCAGCTTCGCGGGACTAGCGGGAGGGATGGGCACAGATACGCAGTATTTT.

V and J are TRBV7-8 and TRBJ1-2; 8 bases line up with TRBD1. The CDR3 spans 14 residues. Germline V gene data show CDR1 as SGHVS and CDR2 as FQNEAQ. Trimming took 4 bases from V and 8 from J; bases not matched to a gene: 9. In DNA form, the CDR3 reads TGTGCCAGCAGCTCAAGACAGGGGCTCAGGGGCTACACCTTC. Translation gives CASSSRQGLRGYTF.

This clone is a singleton in its sample. This chain links TRBV9 with TRBJ2-1, with 12 bases lining up with TRBD2. The CDR3 loop spans 18 amino acids. Germline lookup yields CDR1 SGDLS and CDR2 YYNGEE. V gave up 3 bases and J gave up 0 bases; unmatched junction bases: 7. CDR3 amino acids: CASSETSGSPSSYNEQFF. CDR3 in DNA: TGTGCCAGCAGCGAGACTAGCGGGAGTCCCAGCTCCTACAATGAGCAGTTCTTC. The whole variable domain, filled in from reference TRBV9 and TRBJ2-1, reads DSGVTQTPKHLITATGQRVTLRCSPRSGDLSVYWYQQSLDQGLQFLIQYYNGEERAKGNILERFSAQQFPDLHSELNLSSLELGDSALYFCASSETSGSPSSYNEQFFGPGTRLTVL.

J is TRBJ2-7 and V is TRBV5-4; D might be TRBD2 (5 bases). The V gene lost 0 bases and the J gene lost 1 base, with 11 bases spanning the gap. The CDR3 loop spans 15 amino acids. Germline V gene data show CDR1 as SGHNT and CDR2 as YYREEE (reference sequence). The CDR3 protein is CASSLGESESYEQYF. CDR3 in DNA: TGTGCCAGCAGCTTGGGGGAGTCCGAATCCTACGAGCAGTACTTC.

This clone came up once. This chain links TRBV11-2 with TRBJ2-7, with D unclear. The length of the CDR3 is 13 residues. V dropped 0 bases and J dropped 3 bases, with 6 bases sitting between them. Germline V gene data show CDR1 as SGHAT and CDR2 as FQNNGV. The CDR3 bases are TGTGCCAGCAGCTTAGATAGTTACTACGAGCAGTACTTC. As protein: CASSLDSYYEQYF.

V is TRBV7-9 and J is TRBJ1-3; 9 nucleotides agree with TRBD1. V lost 1 base, J lost 2 bases, and 3 bases stayed unmatched. This CDR3 spans 16 amino acids. Germline CDR1 SEHNR, CDR2 FQNEAQ (reference sequence). CDR3 in amino acids: CASSLGDRVAGNTIYF. The CDR3 DNA reads as TGTGCCAGCAGCTTAGGGGACAGGGTCGCTGGAAACACCATATATTTT.

V usage is TRBV19 and J usage is TRBJ2-2, with D possibly matching TRBD2 (5 bases). The germline gives CDR1 LNHDA, CDR2 SQIVND (reference sequence). The CDR3 loop spans 15 amino acids. Trimming pared 5 bases from V and 5 bases from J, leaving 15 bases between. Here the CDR3 reads CASSSLASETGELFF. In nucleotides, the CDR3 is TGTGCCAGTAGTTCCTTAGCGTCAGAGACCGGGGAGCTGTTTTTT.

This chain uses TRBV28 with TRBJ2-5; D gene unclear. Between the trimmed V and J ends, which lost 7 bases and 2 bases, there was a span of 8 bases. The germline CDR1 and CDR2 sequences are MDHEN and SYDVKM. CDR3 length: 12 residues. CDR3 loop: CASMGSQETQYF. CDR3 DNA: TGTGCCAGCATGGGCTCTCAAGAGACCCAGTACTTC.

This rearrangement joins TRBV9 to TRBJ1-1; no reliable D call. V was cut by 1 base and J by 3 bases, with 22 bases left in between. The CDR3 covers 18 residues. Germline values: CDR1 SGDLS, CDR2 YYNGEE. CDR3 coding DNA: TGTGCCAGCAGCGTATCAAGCGGTCCGAGGGAGTACGACACTGAAGCTTTCTTT. Translating it yields CASSVSSGPREYDTEAFF. The variable domain in full, with the rest retrieved from reference TRBV9 and TRBJ1-1, is DSGVTQTPKHLITATGQRVTLRCSPRSGDLSVYWYQQSLDQGLQFLIQYYNGEERAKGNILERFSAQQFPDLHSELNLSSLELGDSALYFCASSVSSGPREYDTEAFFGQGTRLTVV.

The gene calls are TRBV2 and TRBJ1-2, with TRBD1 matching over 8 bases. Trimming cost V 9 bases and J 1 base; bases outside gene matches: 4. The germline V gene encodes CDR1 SNHLY and CDR2 FYNNEI. This CDR3 has 13 amino acids. DNA for the CDR3: TGTGCCAGTTCCGGACAGGGTAACTATGGCTACACCTTC. It specifies CASSGQGNYGYTF.

The rearrangement joins TRBV16 to TRBJ2-7; 11 bases agree with TRBD2. J lost 0 bases, V lost 1 base, and 8 bases had no gene match. The germline V gene encodes CDR1 KGHSY and CDR2 FQNENV. The CDR3 runs to 18 residues. In nucleotides, the CDR3 is TGTGCCAGCAGCCAATGGGCGACTAGCGGGATGAGCTCCTACGAGCAGTACTTC. Its translation: CASSQWATSGMSSYEQYF.